Following are 17 T cell receptor beta chains from one sample sequenced in a study of shared clonotypes between healthy human individuals. Clones were sequenced by immunoSEQ multiplex PCR, and TCRdb holds only the in-frame ones, with some missing. The sample carries 190,000 or so clones, around 63% recorded once. The sample consisted of memory CD4+ T cells sorted from blood. As to subset: CD45RA-negative fraction. Receptor source: a man aged 25 to 45 in good health.

This clone was seen a single time. The rearrangement joins TRBV29-1 to TRBJ2-3, with D possibly being TRBD1 or TRBD2 (6 bases each). Germline V gene lookup returns CDR1 SQVTM and CDR2 ANQGSEA. This CDR3 contains 15 residues. Trimming pared 7 bases from V and 2 bases from J, leaving 19 bases between. The DNA for the CDR3 is TGCAGCGCCGGGCCAGACGGGGGCTTCACAGATACGCAGTATTTT. This codes for CSAGPDGGFTDTQYF.

The chain joins TRBV28 to TRBJ2-7; D possibly uses TRBD1 or TRBD2 (5 bases each). Germline loops: CDR1 MDHEN, CDR2 SYDVKM. With 6 bases removed from V and 5 bases from J, the gap between germline ends came to 20 bases. The CDR3 length is 15 residues. The CDR3, as DNA: TGTGCCAGCAGACTCACGGGACCTCTGACTCACGAGCAGTACTTC. Protein sequence: CASRLTGPLTHEQYF. Variable domain in full (rest from reference TRBV28 and TRBJ2-7): DVKVTQSSRYLVKRTGEKVFLECVQDMDHENMFWYRQDPGLGLRLIYFSYDVKMKEKGDIPEGYSVSREKKERFSLILESASTNQTSMYLCASRLTGPLTHEQYFGPGTRLTVT.

This clone was seen once. A much more abundant neighbour one base away suggests this may be a read error. The same CDR3 also results from other DNA sequences found in this sample. V usage is TRBV6-4 and J usage is TRBJ2-1, with 11 positions matching TRBD2. The CDR3 has 15 residues. CDR1 and CDR2 from the germline V gene are MRHNA and SNTAGT. V trimming: 2 bases; J trimming: 3 bases; junction bases outside the gene matches: 0. The CDR3 nucleotides read TGTGCCAGCAGTGACACTAGCGGGAGCTACAATGAGCAGTTCTTC. Residues: CASSDTSGSYNEQFF.

The genes are TRBV6-6 and TRBJ1-2; D is ambiguous. CDR3 length equals 11 residues. The V end lost 0 bases, the J end lost 8 bases, and 4 bases lay between the germline ends. Looked up from germline, CDR1 is MNHNY and CDR2 is SVGAGI (reference sequence). The CDR3 sequence: CASSYSTGYTF. The CDR3 DNA sequence: TGTGCCAGCAGTTACTCGACGGGCTACACCTTC.

V and J are TRBV2 and TRBJ1-2, with TRBD1 matching 8 bases. This CDR3 spans 14 amino acids. V shed 2 bases and J 7 bases; nucleotides not matched to a gene: 6. Germline CDR1 is SNHLY and CDR2 is FYNNEI. The CDR3 loop is CASSELGQVGGYTF. CDR3 coding DNA: TGTGCCAGCAGTGAATTGGGACAGGTCGGTGGCTACACCTTC.

V is TRBV19 and J is TRBJ2-2; 13 nucleotides align to TRBD2. The junction had 9 bases not matched to a gene; V was cut back by 6 bases and J by 8 bases. CDR1 is LNHDA and CDR2 is SQIVND in the germline V gene (reference sequence). The CDR3 is 16 amino acids. The CDR3 DNA reads as TGTGCCAGTAGCCAGCTGGGACTAGCGGGATCTGGGGAGCTGTTTTTT. It is translated as CASSQLGLAGSGELFF.

CDR3 region: CASSLAGGYGEQYF. In nucleotides, the CDR3 is TGTGCCAGCAGCTTAGCGGGAGGATATGGCGAGCAGTACTTC. The chain couples TRBV7-8 to TRBJ2-7; TRBD2 is a possible D gene (6 bases). The CDR3 is made up of 14 amino acids. V was cut by 0 bases and J by 6 bases, with 12 bases left in between. Per germline, CDR1 SGHVS and CDR2 FQNEAQ.

The genes are TRBV28 and TRBJ2-5; 9 bases match TRBD1. The CDR3 is 15 amino acids. V lost 5 bases to trimming and J lost 5 bases; unmatched junction nucleotides: 9. Germline V gives CDR1 MDHEN, CDR2 SYDVKM. In nucleotides, the CDR3 is TGTGCCAGCAGTAAAACAGGGGGCGTTCCGGAGACCCAGTACTTC. Its protein product is CASSKTGGVPETQYF.

V gene TRBV7-2 combines with J gene TRBJ2-7, with a possible D match to TRBD2 (6 bases). V was trimmed by 1 base and J by 2 bases, leaving 12 bases between them. Germline V gene lookup returns CDR1 SGHTA and CDR2 FQGNSA. CDR3 length equals 15 residues. The CDR3 is CASSLVVGEAYEQYF. In nucleotides, the CDR3 is TGTGCCAGCAGCTTAGTTGTGGGGGAGGCCTACGAGCAGTACTTC.

The chain employs TRBV5-4 and TRBJ2-5; 10 bases fit TRBD2. V lost 1 base to trimming and J lost 1 base; unmatched junction nucleotides: 4. Germline CDR1 SGHNT, CDR2 YYREEE (reference sequence). This CDR3 comprises 16 residues. CDR3 loop: CASSLLAGDIQETQYF. CDR3 sequence (DNA): TGTGCCAGCAGCTTGCTAGCGGGAGATATCCAAGAGACCCAGTACTTC.

This chain links TRBV19 with TRBJ1-2; 7 positions agree with TRBD1. The CDR3 sequence is 13 residues long. Germline CDR1 LNHDA, CDR2 SQIVND (reference sequence). After removal of 5 bases from V and 3 bases from J, the junction contained 3 bases not matched to a gene. The CDR3 reads CASSPTGDYGYTF. Written as DNA, the CDR3 is TGTGCCAGTAGTCCAACAGGGGACTATGGCTACACCTTC.

The chain recombines TRBV28 with TRBJ1-1, with D perhaps matching TRBD1 (6 bases). The V and J ends lost 6 bases and 5 bases respectively, with 7 bases between them. The CDR3 has 11 residues. Germline V gene lookup returns CDR1 MDHEN and CDR2 SYDVKM. The CDR3 here is CASRGGTEAFF. As DNA, the CDR3 is TGTGCCAGCAGAGGGGGTACTGAAGCTTTCTTT.

The gene calls are TRBV6-1 and TRBJ2-5, with D unresolved. Germline V gene lookup returns CDR1 MNHNS and CDR2 SASEGT. Between the trimmed V and J ends, which lost 2 bases and 5 bases, there was a span of 6 bases. This CDR3 is 12 amino acids long. The chain's CDR3 is CASSEIGETQYF. The CDR3 nucleotides read TGTGCCAGCAGTGAAATTGGGGAGACCCAGTACTTC.

This clone was observed a few times. The rearrangement joins TRBV28 to TRBJ2-1; possibly TRBD1 for D (6 bases). Germline CDR1 reads MDHEN; CDR2 reads SYDVKM. This CDR3 spans 14 amino acids. Between the trimmed V and J ends, which lost 10 bases and 9 bases, there was a span of 22 bases. The CDR3 DNA follows: TGTGCCACCTCCGGGACAACAAGATATGGTGAGCAGTTCTTC. The encoded protein is CATSGTTRYGEQFF.

The genes are TRBV2 and TRBJ2-3; D gene uncertain. Per the germline V gene, CDR1 is SNHLY and CDR2 is FYNNEI. The CDR3 totals 14 residues. Trimming shortened V by 6 bases and J by 4 bases, and 14 bases separated the two germline ends. The DNA of the CDR3 is TGTGCCAGCAGCGCCACCGCCAGCCCAGATACGCAGTATTTT. It translates to CASSATASPDTQYF. Full variable domain (remainder filled in from reference TRBV2 and TRBJ2-3): EPEVTQTPSHQVTQMGQEVILRCVPISNHLYFYWYRQILGQKVEFLVSFYNNEISEKSEIFDDQFSVERPDGSNFTLKIRSTKLEDSAMYFCASSATASPDTQYFGPGTRLTVL.

This clone was seen many times. The J gene is TRBJ2-3, the V gene TRBV18; 7 nucleotides line up with TRBD1. Germline CDR1 reads KGHSH; CDR2 reads LQKENI. CDR3 size: 15 residues. The V segment lost 6 bases and the J segment 0 bases; nucleotides outside the gene matches: 6. The CDR3 DNA reads as TGTGCCAGCTCGAACAGGGGCCCTAGCACAGATACGCAGTATTTT. This gives the protein CASSNRGPSTDTQYF.

V and J are TRBV27 and TRBJ2-7; D not resolved. The CDR3 is 13 amino acids. V lost 5 bases and J 3 bases, leaving 11 bases between the germline ends. In germline, CDR1 is MNHEY, CDR2 SMNVEV (reference sequence). The CDR3 DNA is TGTGCCAGCAGTCCCATGAATATCTACGAGCAGTACTTC. It yields the protein CASSPMNIYEQYF.